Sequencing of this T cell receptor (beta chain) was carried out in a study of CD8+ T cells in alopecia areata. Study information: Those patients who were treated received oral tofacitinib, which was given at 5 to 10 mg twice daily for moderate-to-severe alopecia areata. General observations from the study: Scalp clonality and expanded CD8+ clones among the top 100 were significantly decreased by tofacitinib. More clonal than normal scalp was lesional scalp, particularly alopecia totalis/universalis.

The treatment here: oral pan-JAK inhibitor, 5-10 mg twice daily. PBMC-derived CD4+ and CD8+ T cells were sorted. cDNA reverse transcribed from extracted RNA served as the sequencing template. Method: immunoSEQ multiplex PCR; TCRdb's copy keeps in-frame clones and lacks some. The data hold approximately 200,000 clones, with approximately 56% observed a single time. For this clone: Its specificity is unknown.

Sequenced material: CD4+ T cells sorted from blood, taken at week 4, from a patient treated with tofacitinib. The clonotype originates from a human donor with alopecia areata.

CDR3 sequence reads: CATSWEVETQYF. In DNA, the CDR3 is TGTGCCACCAGCTGGGAGGTGGAGACCCAGTACTTC. The V gene is TRBV15, the J gene TRBJ2-5; D perhaps matches TRBD2 (6 bases). V was clipped by 5 bases and J by 5 bases, with 9 bases between them. Germline V gene lookup returns CDR1 LNHNV and CDR2 YYDKDF (reference sequence). The CDR3 extends over 12 amino acids.